This TCR beta chain stems from a study of T cell responses to AZD1222 COVID-19 vaccine. Overall study: Whether given at about 4 or about 12 weeks, second doses were pooled. Study-wide points: None of the repertoires were sampled until the peak T cell response had passed. The span of vaccine-associated CD4 TCRs extended across spike, with dominance at 160-218 and 743-854. Reportedly, nearly half of unique spike TCRs recognized epitopes outside B.1.351/B.1.1.7 mutations.

Sequencing was performed with immunoSEQ multiplex PCR; in TCRdb, only in-frame clones are kept and a portion is missing. This sample carries around 100,000 clones, about 88% of them seen once, and the ten largest clones take around 1.8%. Trimming left V 6 bases short and J 7 bases short, with 13 bases between. CDR3 size: 13 residues. Concerning this clone: What it recognizes is unknown.

This sequence originates from an adult in good health. The source material was peripheral blood, sampled on day 0 of AZD1222 vaccination. This chain uses TRBV12-3 or TRBV12-4 with TRBJ2-1; D unresolved. The CDR3 is CASSPPHENEQFF. CDR3 DNA sequence: TGTGCCAGCAGCCCTCCCCACGAGAATGAGCAGTTCTTC.